Shown below are 6 T cell receptor beta chains from a single sample sequenced in a study of PD-1 blockade in classical Hodgkin lymphoma. Time point given: cycle 4 day 1 (C4D1), after less than seven weeks of nivolumab. Brentuximab vedotin exposure varied, and every patient relapsed after autologous stem cell transplantation. The assay was immunoSEQ multiplex PCR, and TCRdb's table has in-frame clones only and misses some. Of 3,000 to 4,000 clones listed, 65% to 70% are singletons. The sequences come from peripheral blood mononuclear cells (PBMCs), collected before the fourth cycle of nivolumab. These receptors were obtained from a human donor with classical Hodgkin lymphoma.

The genes are TRBV13 and TRBJ2-2; D is undetermined. The CDR3 is 11 residues long. Germline V gene sequence: CDR1 PRHDT, CDR2 FYEKMQ (reference sequence). V lost 3 bases to trimming and J lost 5 bases, with 1 base between them. The CDR3: CASSFTGELFF. The CDR3 DNA follows: TGTGCCAGCAGCTTTACCGGGGAGCTGTTTTTT.

This clone appeared a few times. The chain carries TRBV9 and TRBJ2-3, with D perhaps matching TRBD2 (6 bases). The V gene lost 2 bases and the J gene lost 2 bases, with 15 bases spanning the gap. Germline V gene data show CDR1 as SGDLS and CDR2 as YYNGEE. The CDR3 spans 16 residues. This chain's CDR3 is CASSVSGTANTDTQYF. The CDR3 region has the DNA TGTGCCAGCAGCGTTTCCGGGACTGCCAACACAGATACGCAGTATTTT. Complete variable domain (other parts from reference TRBV9 and TRBJ2-3): DSGVTQTPKHLITATGQRVTLRCSPRSGDLSVYWYQQSLDQGLQFLIQYYNGEERAKGNILERFSAQQFPDLHSELNLSSLELGDSALYFCASSVSGTANTDTQYFGPGTRLTVL.

The chain carries TRBV30 and TRBJ1-5; D uncertain. Germline V CDR1 and CDR2: GTSNPN, SVGIG (reference sequence). The CDR3 loop spans 15 amino acids. V shed 0 bases and J shed 4 bases, with 13 bases lying between them. CDR3 loop: CAWSVRPTVNQPQHF. CDR3 DNA sequence: TGTGCCTGGAGTGTACGACCGACGGTTAATCAGCCCCAGCATTTT.

The sample holds a few counts of this clone. This chain links TRBV5-4 with TRBJ2-3; 14 nucleotides align to TRBD2. V was clipped by 4 bases and J by 5 bases; unmatched bases: 9. CDR3 length equals 17 residues. Germline V gene sequence: CDR1 SGHNT, CDR2 YYREEE (reference sequence). CDR3 sequence: CASSVGTSGSPGDTQYF. DNA of the CDR3: TGTGCCAGCAGCGTAGGGACTAGCGGGAGCCCGGGAGATACGCAGTATTTT. Full variable domain (outside the CDR3, taken from reference TRBV5-4 and TRBJ2-3): ETGVTQSPTHLIKTRGQQVTLRCSSQSGHNTVSWYQQALGQGPQFIFQYYREEENGRGNFPPRFSGLQFPNYSSELNVNALELDDSALYLCASSVGTSGSPGDTQYFGPGTRLTVL.

V usage is TRBV6-6 and J usage is TRBJ1-2; 7 bases are shared with TRBD1. From germline, CDR1 is MNHNY and CDR2 SVGAGI (reference sequence). The CDR3 extends over 14 amino acids. With V trimmed by 6 bases and J by 4 bases, 8 bases remained unmatched. The CDR3, as DNA: TGTGCCAGCAGAACTAAGGACAGGCTCTATGGCTACACCTTC. This sequence encodes CASRTKDRLYGYTF.

V usage is TRBV9 and J usage is TRBJ1-3, with D possibly TRBD1 on 5 matching bases. V was clipped by 2 bases and J by 0 bases, with 15 bases between them. This CDR3 has 17 residues. From germline, CDR1 is SGDLS and CDR2 YYNGEE. Here the CDR3 reads CASSVDTTTSSGNTIYF. The CDR3, as DNA: TGTGCCAGCAGCGTGGACACCACAACCTCCTCTGGAAACACCATATATTTT.